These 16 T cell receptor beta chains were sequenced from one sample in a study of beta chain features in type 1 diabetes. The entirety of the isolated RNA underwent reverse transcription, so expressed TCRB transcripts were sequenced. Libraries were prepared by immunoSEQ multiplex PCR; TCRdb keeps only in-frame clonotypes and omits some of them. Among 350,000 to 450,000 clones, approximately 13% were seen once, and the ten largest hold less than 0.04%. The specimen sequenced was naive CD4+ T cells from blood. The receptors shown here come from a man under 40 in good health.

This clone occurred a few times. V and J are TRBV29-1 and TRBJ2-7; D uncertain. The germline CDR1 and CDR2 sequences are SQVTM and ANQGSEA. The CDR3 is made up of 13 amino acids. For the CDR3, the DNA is TGCAACGTTGTCAACCCCCAGGACGACGAGCAGTACGTC. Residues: CNVVNPQDDEQYV.

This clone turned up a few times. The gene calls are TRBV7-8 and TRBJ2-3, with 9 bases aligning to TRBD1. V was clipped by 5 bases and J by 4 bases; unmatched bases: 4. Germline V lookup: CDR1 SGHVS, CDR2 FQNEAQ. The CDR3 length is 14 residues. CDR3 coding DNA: TGTGCCAGCAGCCGGGACAGGGCTCCAGATACGCAGTATTTT. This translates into CASSRDRAPDTQYF.

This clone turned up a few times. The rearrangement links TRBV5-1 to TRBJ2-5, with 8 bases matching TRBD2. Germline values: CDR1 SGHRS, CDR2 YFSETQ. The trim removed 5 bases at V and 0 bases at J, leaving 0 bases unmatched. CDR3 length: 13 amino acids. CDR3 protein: CASRRGDQETQYF. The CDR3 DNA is TGCGCCAGCAGGCGGGGGGACCAAGAGACCCAGTACTTC.

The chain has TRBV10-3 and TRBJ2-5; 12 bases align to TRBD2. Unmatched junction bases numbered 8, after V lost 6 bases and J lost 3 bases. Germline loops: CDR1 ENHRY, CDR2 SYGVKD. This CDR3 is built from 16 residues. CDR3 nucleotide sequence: TGTGCCATCAGAGCCCCCGGACTAGCGGGGAAAGAGACCCAGTACTTC. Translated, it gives CAIRAPGLAGKETQYF.

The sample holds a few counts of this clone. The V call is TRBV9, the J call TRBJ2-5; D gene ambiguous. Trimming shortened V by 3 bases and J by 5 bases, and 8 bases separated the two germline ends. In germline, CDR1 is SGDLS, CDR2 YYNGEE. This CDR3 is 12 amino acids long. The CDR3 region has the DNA TGTGCCAGCAGCGAAGGTGGTGAGACCCAGTACTTC. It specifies CASSEGGETQYF.

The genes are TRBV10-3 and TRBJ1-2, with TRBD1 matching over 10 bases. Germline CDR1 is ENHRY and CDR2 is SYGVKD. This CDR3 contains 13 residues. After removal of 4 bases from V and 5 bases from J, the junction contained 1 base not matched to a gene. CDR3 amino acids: CAISGQGAYGYTF. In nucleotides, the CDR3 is TGTGCCATCAGTGGACAGGGGGCTTATGGCTACACCTTC.

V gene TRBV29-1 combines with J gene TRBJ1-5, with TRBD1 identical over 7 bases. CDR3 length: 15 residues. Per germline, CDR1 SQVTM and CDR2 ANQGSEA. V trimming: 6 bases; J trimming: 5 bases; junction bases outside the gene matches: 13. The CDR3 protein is CSVTTGMGVYQPQHF. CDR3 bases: TGCAGCGTGACGACAGGGATGGGGGTATATCAGCCCCAGCATTTT.

The CDR3 reads CASTRTSTDTQYF. CDR3 sequence (DNA): TGTGCCAGCACCCGTACTAGCACAGATACGCAGTATTTT. The chain recombines TRBV27 with TRBJ2-3; no firm D call. Germline V CDR1 and CDR2: MNHEY, SMNVEV (reference sequence). V gave up 7 bases and J gave up 0 bases, with 8 bases separating them. This CDR3 has 13 amino acids.

The CDR3 here is CASSSLGSTDTQYF. The CDR3 bases are TGTGCCAGCAGTTCGTTGGGAAGCACAGATACGCAGTATTTT. The chain joins TRBV28 to TRBJ2-3; no definite D call. The germline gives CDR1 MDHEN, CDR2 SYDVKM. V was clipped by 4 bases and J by 0 bases, with 8 bases between them. The CDR3 is 14 residues long. Complete variable domain (other parts from reference TRBV28 and TRBJ2-3): DVKVTQSSRYLVKRTGEKVFLECVQDMDHENMFWYRQDPGLGLRLIYFSYDVKMKEKGDIPEGYSVSREKKERFSLILESASTNQTSMYLCASSSLGSTDTQYFGPGTRLTVL.

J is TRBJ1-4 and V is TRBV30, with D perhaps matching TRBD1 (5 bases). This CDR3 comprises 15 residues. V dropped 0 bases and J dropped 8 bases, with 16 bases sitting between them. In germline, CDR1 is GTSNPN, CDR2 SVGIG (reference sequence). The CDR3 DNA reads TGTGCCTGGAGTGTACTTGGACCTTCAGGGGAAAAACTGTTTTTT. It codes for CAWSVLGPSGEKLFF.

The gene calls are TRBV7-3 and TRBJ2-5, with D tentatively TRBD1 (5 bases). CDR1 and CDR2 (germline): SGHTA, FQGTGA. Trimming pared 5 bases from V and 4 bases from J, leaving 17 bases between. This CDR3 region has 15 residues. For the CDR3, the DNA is TGTGCCAGCAGCCTGAATGTGGGGCGCACAGAGACCCAGTACTTC. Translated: CASSLNVGRTETQYF.

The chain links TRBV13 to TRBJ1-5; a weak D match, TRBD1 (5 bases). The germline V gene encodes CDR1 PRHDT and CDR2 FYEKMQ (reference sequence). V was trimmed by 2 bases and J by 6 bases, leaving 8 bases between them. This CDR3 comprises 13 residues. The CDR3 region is CASSLTGGQPQHF. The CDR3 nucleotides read TGTGCCAGCAGCTTAACAGGTGGTCAGCCCCAGCATTTT.

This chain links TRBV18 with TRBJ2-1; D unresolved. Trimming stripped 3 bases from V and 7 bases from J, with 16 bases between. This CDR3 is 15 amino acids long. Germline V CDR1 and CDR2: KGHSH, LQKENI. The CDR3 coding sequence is TGTGCCAGCTCACCGATGGCGCCAATGGGGAATGAGCAGTTCTTC. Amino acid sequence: CASSPMAPMGNEQFF. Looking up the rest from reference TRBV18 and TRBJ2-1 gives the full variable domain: NAGVMQNPRHLVRRRGQEARLRCSPMKGHSHVYWYRQLPEEGLKFMVYLQKENIIDESGMPKERFSAEFPKEGPSILRIQQVVRGDSAAYFCASSPMAPMGNEQFFGPGTRLTVL.

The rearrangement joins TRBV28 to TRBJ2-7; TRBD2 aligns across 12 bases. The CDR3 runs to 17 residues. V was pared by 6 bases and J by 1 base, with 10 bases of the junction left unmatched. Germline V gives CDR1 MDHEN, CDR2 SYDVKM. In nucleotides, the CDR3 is TGTGCCAGCAGCTCCCTACTAGCGGGAGGAGGTTCCTACGAGCAGTACGTC. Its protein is CASSSLLAGGGSYEQYV.

CDR3 amino acids: CAWSIQTGYGYTF. CDR3 in DNA: TGTGCCTGGAGTATCCAGACTGGCTATGGCTACACCTTC. This rearrangement joins TRBV30 to TRBJ1-2; no definite D call. V lost 2 bases, J lost 4 bases, and 11 bases lay in between. CDR3 length: 13 amino acids. CDR1 GTSNPN and CDR2 SVGIG come from the germline V gene (reference sequence).

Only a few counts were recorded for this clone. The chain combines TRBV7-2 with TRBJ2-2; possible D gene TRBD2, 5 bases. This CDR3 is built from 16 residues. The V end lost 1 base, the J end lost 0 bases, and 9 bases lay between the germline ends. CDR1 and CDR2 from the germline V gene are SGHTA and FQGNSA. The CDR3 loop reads CASSLVVAPNTGELFF. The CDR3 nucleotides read TGTGCCAGCAGCTTAGTTGTAGCGCCGAACACCGGGGAGCTGTTTTTT.